This section outlines one T cell receptor (beta chain) sequence together with its context. The authors reverse transcribed 0.5 to 1 ug RNA with random hexamers. Amplification of the TCR beta CDR3 was carried out by immunoSEQ multiplex PCR, which spanned a total of 54 Vbeta and 13 Jbeta segments. MiXCR was run by TCRdb on the immunoSEQ multiplex PCR reads, yielding one entry per CDR3 protein. The sample has over 150,000 distinct CDR3 sequences; about 95% are singletons. Germline values: CDR1 GTSNPN, CDR2 SVGIG (reference sequence). The length of the CDR3 is 14 residues. Trimming pared 0 bases from V and 0 bases from J, leaving 8 bases between. This specimen comes from a study of CD8 T cells in Susac syndrome.

V and J are TRBV30 and TRBJ1-2; weak D call: TRBD1 (5 bases). The source is a human donor with multiple sclerosis. Input material: CD4+ T cells from PBMCs. The CDR3 is CAWSVGAANYGYTF. CDR3 in DNA: TGTGCCTGGAGTGTAGGGGCAGCTAACTATGGCTACACCTTC.